The 26 T cell receptor beta chains given below trace back to one sample, sequenced in a study of cytotoxic CD8 clonotypes in ibrutinib-treated CLL. This table comes from immunoSEQ multiplex PCR, and its TCRdb copy is limited to in-frame clones, with some not included. The sample lists 45,000 to 60,000 clones; 56% were seen once. Here the sequenced sample was PBMCs, taken after 24 months of ibrutinib treatment. The receptors stem from a human donor with chronic lymphocytic leukemia.

The chain combines TRBV10-2 with TRBJ1-4; 11 nucleotides agree with TRBD1. The CDR3 extends over 15 amino acids. The V gene end was trimmed by 10 bases and the J gene end by 2 bases; junction bases not matched to a gene: 6. Germline V lookup: CDR1 WSHSY, CDR2 SAAADI. Written as DNA, the CDR3 is TGCGCCACGTCCGGGACAGGGGGGACTAATGAAAAACTGTTTTTT. Translation: CATSGTGGTNEKLFF.

The chain has TRBV6-5 and TRBJ1-1; TRBD1 might be the D (5 bases). Trimming took off 2 bases at V and 3 bases at J, with 13 bases between the two ends. The CDR3 consists of 15 residues. Per germline, CDR1 MNHEY and CDR2 SVGAGI. This CDR3 reads CASSYRTVGDTEAFF. CDR3 DNA: TGTGCCAGCAGTTACCGGACGGTGGGGGACACTGAAGCTTTCTTT.

CDR3 loop: CASSPGVNSYEQYF. The CDR3 nucleotides are TGTGCCAGCTCACCAGGGGTAAATAGCTACGAGCAGTACTTC. The rearrangement joins TRBV18 to TRBJ2-7; D is undetermined. The V gene lost 2 bases and the J gene lost 3 bases, with 11 bases spanning the gap. Germline V gene data show CDR1 as KGHSH and CDR2 as LQKENI. CDR3 length equals 14 residues.

V and J are TRBV19 and TRBJ2-5, with 10 bases matching TRBD1. This CDR3 has 13 residues. Germline loops: CDR1 LNHDA, CDR2 SQIVND (reference sequence). Trimming took 10 bases from V and 5 from J; bases not matched to a gene: 7. CDR3 residues: CATRQGAGETQYF. Here the CDR3 DNA reads TGTGCCACCCGACAGGGGGCCGGGGAGACCCAGTACTTC.

The chain has TRBV5-1 and TRBJ2-1, with 7 positions matching TRBD2. CDR1 and CDR2 (germline): SGHRS, YFSETQ. This CDR3 comprises 15 residues. V was clipped by 0 bases and J by 4 bases; unmatched bases: 4. CDR3 sequence: CASSLAGEGYNEQFF. The CDR3 DNA reads TGCGCCAGCAGCTTGGCGGGGGAGGGGTACAATGAGCAGTTCTTC.

This sequence joins TRBV5-1 and TRBJ2-1; possibly TRBD2 for D (5 bases). The CDR3 totals 12 residues. V lost 4 bases to trimming and J lost 9 bases, with 11 bases between them. Germline CDR1 and CDR2: SGHRS and YFSETQ. In nucleotides, the CDR3 is TGCGCCAGCAGCCAGACTACCCGTGAGCAGTTCTTC. This encodes CASSQTTREQFF.

This chain joins TRBV7-9 and TRBJ2-2; 9 nucleotides align to TRBD2. The CDR3 runs 16 residues. The junction had 9 bases not matched to a gene; V was cut back by 7 bases and J by 3 bases. The V gene's germline CDR1 is SEHNR and CDR2 FQNEAQ (reference sequence). The CDR3 sequence: CASIPLQREDTGELFF. CDR3 coding DNA: TGTGCCAGCATCCCCCTCCAGCGGGAGGACACCGGGGAGCTGTTTTTT.

This clone has more than one count but fewer than ten. The chain combines TRBV27 with TRBJ2-7; TRBD2 aligns across 11 bases. Germline V gene sequence: CDR1 MNHEY, CDR2 SMNVEV (reference sequence). J lost 4 bases, V lost 6 bases, and 5 bases had no gene match. The CDR3 runs 14 residues. The CDR3 DNA is TGTGCCAGCAGAAAGACTAGCGGGACGTACGAGCAGTACGTC. It specifies CASRKTSGTYEQYV.

This chain links TRBV2 with TRBJ2-7; D is perhaps TRBD2 (5 bases). This CDR3 is built from 11 residues. V lost 7 bases, J lost 6 bases, and 10 bases lay in between. Germline CDR1 is SNHLY and CDR2 is FYNNEI. The CDR3 nucleotides read TGTGCCAGCACAGAGGGCGGCGAGCAGTACTTC. Translated, it gives CASTEGGEQYF.

This clone was counted only a few times. This rearrangement joins TRBV6-1 to TRBJ1-2; D is perhaps TRBD1 (5 bases). Trimming shortened V by 3 bases and J by 1 base, and 12 bases separated the two germline ends. This CDR3 comprises 15 residues. The germline V gene has CDR1 MNHNS and CDR2 SASEGT. The CDR3 DNA follows: TGTGCCAGCAGTGATCGGGGCATGATTAACTATGGCTACACCTTC. Protein product: CASSDRGMINYGYTF.

This chain connects TRBV19 to TRBJ2-1; a possible D gene is TRBD2 (6 bases). Trimming took 4 bases from V and 5 from J, leaving 12 bases between them. Germline values: CDR1 LNHDA, CDR2 SQIVND (reference sequence). The CDR3 is 14 residues long. Here the CDR3 reads CASSTSSANNEQFF. The DNA for the CDR3 is TGTGCCAGTAGTACGTCTAGCGCGAACAATGAGCAGTTCTTC. Supplemented by reference TRBV19 and TRBJ2-1, the full variable domain reads DGGITQSPKYLFRKEGQNVTLSCEQNLNHDAMYWYRQDPGQGLRLIYYSQIVNDFQKGDIAEGYSVSREKKESFPLTVTSAQKNPTAFYLCASSTSSANNEQFFGPGTRLTVL.

The chain is built from TRBV27 and TRBJ2-7; D call uncertain. Germline V CDR1 and CDR2: MNHEY, SMNVEV (reference sequence). Trimming cost V 4 bases and J 3 bases, with 13 bases left between them. The CDR3 is made up of 14 amino acids. CDR3 in DNA: TGTGCCAGCAGTTCACACGGACCGAACTACGAGCAGTACTTC. It specifies CASSSHGPNYEQYF.

This clone was seen more than once but under ten times. The rearrangement joins TRBV10-3 to TRBJ2-3; 13 positions match TRBD2. The CDR3 length is 17 residues. CDR1 is ENHRY, CDR2 SYGVKD, per germline. Unmatched junction bases numbered 9, after V lost 4 bases and J lost 5 bases. The CDR3: CAISGTSGRAAEDTQYF. Written as DNA, the CDR3 is TGTGCCATCAGTGGAACTAGCGGGAGGGCCGCCGAAGATACGCAGTATTTT.

The chain employs TRBV6-1 and TRBJ2-7; D uncertain. The germline gives CDR1 MNHNS, CDR2 SASEGT. CDR3 size: 11 residues. V was trimmed by 7 bases and J by 3 bases, leaving 7 bases between them. CDR3 nucleotides: TGTGCCAGCATCTTATTCTACGAGCAGTACTTC. Translating gives CASILFYEQYF.

This clone has more than one count but fewer than ten. V gene TRBV7-2 combines with J gene TRBJ1-1; no clear D. The CDR3 covers 13 residues. The germline V gene has CDR1 SGHTA and CDR2 FQGNSA. V was cut by 2 bases and J by 5 bases, with 9 bases left in between. CDR3 coding DNA: TGTGCCAGCAGCTTACCAAGGATAACTGAAGCTTTCTTT. Translated, it gives CASSLPRITEAFF.

The rearrangement links TRBV28 to TRBJ1-1; D might be TRBD1 (5 bases). This CDR3 is 13 amino acids long. Germline CDR1 MDHEN, CDR2 SYDVKM. Trimming shortened V by 7 bases and J by 1 base, and 10 bases separated the two germline ends. CDR3 DNA: TGTGCCAGCAACAGGCTAGAGAACACTGAAGCTTTCTTT. Amino acid sequence: CASNRLENTEAFF.

V and J are TRBV18 and TRBJ2-3, with D possibly being TRBD1 (5 bases). The CDR3 is 13 residues long. Between the trimmed V and J ends, which lost 3 bases and 5 bases, there was a span of 9 bases. Germline CDR1 is KGHSH and CDR2 is LQKENI. Written as DNA, the CDR3 is TGTGCCAGCTCACCGGACACCGAAGATACGCAGTATTTT. It is translated as CASSPDTEDTQYF.

The chain employs TRBV2 and TRBJ2-3, with D unresolved. This CDR3 is 12 amino acids long. The germline gives CDR1 SNHLY, CDR2 FYNNEI. Trimming cost V 8 bases and J 2 bases, with 8 bases left between them. In DNA, the CDR3 is TGTGCCAGCGGAAAAAACACAGATACGCAGTATTTT. This sequence encodes CASGKNTDTQYF.

The V and J genes are TRBV9 and TRBJ2-5; 10 nucleotides agree with TRBD2. The CDR3 is 17 amino acids. Germline V gives CDR1 SGDLS, CDR2 YYNGEE. Losses at the gene ends were 0 bases for V and 5 bases for J; bases not matched to a gene: 10. CDR3 in DNA: TGTGCCAGCAGCGTAGGTTTGCCGGGACTAGCGTATGAGACCCAGTACTTC. Amino acids: CASSVGLPGLAYETQYF.

A few counts support this clone. V and J are TRBV15 and TRBJ2-5, with 9 bases fitting TRBD2. This CDR3 has 16 residues. V dropped 0 bases and J dropped 3; count of bases not matched to a gene: 5. Germline loops: CDR1 LNHNV, CDR2 YYDKDF (reference sequence). CDR3 bases: TGTGCCACCAGCAGAGATATTGGCGGGGGGGAAGAGACCCAGTACTTC. Protein sequence: CATSRDIGGGEETQYF.

This chain joins TRBV10-3 and TRBJ2-3; D may be TRBD2 (6 bases). V lost 10 bases and J 2 bases, leaving 19 bases between the germline ends. Germline V lookup: CDR1 ENHRY, CDR2 SYGVKD. This CDR3 has 15 residues. CDR3 DNA sequence: TGTGCCACCCGGACTAATCTCGGGTACACAGATACGCAGTATTTT. Translated: CATRTNLGYTDTQYF.

This clone was observed a few times. V usage is TRBV7-7 and J usage is TRBJ2-1; 8 nucleotides align to TRBD2. CDR3 size: 16 residues. V dropped 5 bases and J dropped 6; count of bases not matched to a gene: 12. Germline CDR1 and CDR2: SSHAT and FNYEAQ (reference sequence). CDR3 nucleotide sequence: TGTGCCAGCAGCCCAAGACTTGGGACTAGAAGCAATGAGCAGTTCTTC. Amino acid sequence: CASSPRLGTRSNEQFF.

V gene TRBV6-1 combines with J gene TRBJ2-7; maybe TRBD2 (5 bases). The germline gives CDR1 MNHNS, CDR2 SASEGT. V was shortened by 6 bases and J by 3 bases, with 12 bases between the two germline ends. The CDR3 contains 13 residues. CDR3 sequence reads: CASSLGNYYEQYV. The CDR3 region has the DNA TGTGCCAGCAGCCTCGGGAACTACTACGAGCAGTACGTC.

The V call is TRBV19, the J call TRBJ2-2; no clear D. Germline CDR1 LNHDA, CDR2 SQIVND (reference sequence). The V end was cut by 3 bases, the J end by 8 bases, with 4 bases between. The CDR3 covers 11 residues. This CDR3 reads CASSMGGELFF. CDR3 DNA sequence: TGTGCCAGTAGTATGGGAGGGGAGCTGTTTTTT. The whole variable domain, filled in from reference TRBV19 and TRBJ2-2, reads DGGITQSPKYLFRKEGQNVTLSCEQNLNHDAMYWYRQDPGQGLRLIYYSQIVNDFQKGDIAEGYSVSREKKESFPLTVTSAQKNPTAFYLCASSMGGELFFGEGSRLTVL.

The genes are TRBV6-1 and TRBJ1-5; possibly TRBD1 for D (5 bases). Germline CDR1 reads MNHNS; CDR2 reads SASEGT. Deletions cut 7 bases from V and 5 bases from J, with 15 bases between. This CDR3 is built from 14 residues. The CDR3 region has the DNA TGTGCCAGCAAAAAGGGGATGGGCGATCAGCCCCAGCATTTT. This sequence encodes CASKKGMGDQPQHF.

This clone was found a few times. The chain couples TRBV11-2 to TRBJ1-6, with 7 bases lining up with TRBD1. The CDR3 is 17 amino acids. Germline CDR1 SGHAT, CDR2 FQNNGV. With V trimmed by 2 bases and J by 9 bases, 13 bases remained unmatched. The CDR3 protein is CASSLLGQGDRSSPLHF. Written as DNA, the CDR3 is TGTGCCAGCAGCTTATTGGGCCAGGGGGACCGGTCTTCACCCCTCCACTTT.